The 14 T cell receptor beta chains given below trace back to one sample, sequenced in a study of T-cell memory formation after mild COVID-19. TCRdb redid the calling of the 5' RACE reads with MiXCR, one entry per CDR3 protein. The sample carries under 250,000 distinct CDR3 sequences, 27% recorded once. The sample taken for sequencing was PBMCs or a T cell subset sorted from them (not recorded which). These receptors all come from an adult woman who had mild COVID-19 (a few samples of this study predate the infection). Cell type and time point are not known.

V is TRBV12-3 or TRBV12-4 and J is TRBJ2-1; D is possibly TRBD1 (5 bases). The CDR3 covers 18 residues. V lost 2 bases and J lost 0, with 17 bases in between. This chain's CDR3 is CASSLRFPGRDSYNEQFF. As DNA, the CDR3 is TGTGCCAGCAGTTTACGGTTCCCGGGCAGGGACTCCTACAATGAGCAGTTCTTC.

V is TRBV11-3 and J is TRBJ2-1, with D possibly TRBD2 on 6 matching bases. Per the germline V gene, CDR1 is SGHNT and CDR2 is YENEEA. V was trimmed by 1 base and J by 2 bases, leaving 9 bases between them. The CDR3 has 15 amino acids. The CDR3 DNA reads TGTGCCAGCAGCTTAGGCGGGGATACCTACAATGAGCAGTTCTTC. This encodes CASSLGGDTYNEQFF.

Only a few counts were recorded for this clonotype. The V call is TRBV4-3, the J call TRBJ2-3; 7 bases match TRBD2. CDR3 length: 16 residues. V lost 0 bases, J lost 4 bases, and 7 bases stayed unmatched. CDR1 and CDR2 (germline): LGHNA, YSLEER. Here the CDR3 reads CASSQDLGEGADTQYF. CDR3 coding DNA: TGCGCCAGCAGCCAAGATCTTGGGGAGGGTGCAGATACGCAGTATTTT.

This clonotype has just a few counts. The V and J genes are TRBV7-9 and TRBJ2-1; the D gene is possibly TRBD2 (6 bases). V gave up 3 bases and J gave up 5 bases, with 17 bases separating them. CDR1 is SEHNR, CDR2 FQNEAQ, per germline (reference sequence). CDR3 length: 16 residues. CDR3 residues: CASSLGLGGSHNEQFF. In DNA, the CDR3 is TGTGCCAGCAGCTTGGGTTTGGGAGGTAGCCACAATGAGCAGTTCTTC.

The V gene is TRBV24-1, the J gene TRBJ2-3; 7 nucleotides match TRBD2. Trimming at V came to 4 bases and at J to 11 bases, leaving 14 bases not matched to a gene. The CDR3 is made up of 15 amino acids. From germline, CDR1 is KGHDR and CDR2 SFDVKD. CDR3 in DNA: TGTGCCACCAGTGAACGGGGGGACGATGGGAGAGAGCAGTATTTT. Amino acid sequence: CATSERGDDGREQYF.

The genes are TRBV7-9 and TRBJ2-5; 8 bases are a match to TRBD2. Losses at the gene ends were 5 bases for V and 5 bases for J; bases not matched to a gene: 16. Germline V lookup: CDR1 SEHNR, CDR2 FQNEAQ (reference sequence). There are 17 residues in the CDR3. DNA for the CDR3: TGTGCCAGCAGCCGAGCGGGAGAGCTCCAGGTCCGGGAGACCCAGTACTTC. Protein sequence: CASSRAGELQVRETQYF.

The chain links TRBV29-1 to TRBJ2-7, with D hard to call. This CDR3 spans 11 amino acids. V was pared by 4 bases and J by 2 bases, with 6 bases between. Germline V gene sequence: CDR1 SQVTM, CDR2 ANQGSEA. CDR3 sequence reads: CSVVRTYEQYF. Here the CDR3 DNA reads TGCAGCGTTGTCCGGACCTACGAGCAGTACTTC.

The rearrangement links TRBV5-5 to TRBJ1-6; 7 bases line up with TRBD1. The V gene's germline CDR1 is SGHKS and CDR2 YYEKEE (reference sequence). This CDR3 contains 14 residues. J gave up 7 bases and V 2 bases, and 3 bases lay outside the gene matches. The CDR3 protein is CASSLRDRNSPLHF. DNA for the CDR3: TGTGCCAGCAGCTTAAGGGACAGAAATTCACCCCTCCACTTT.

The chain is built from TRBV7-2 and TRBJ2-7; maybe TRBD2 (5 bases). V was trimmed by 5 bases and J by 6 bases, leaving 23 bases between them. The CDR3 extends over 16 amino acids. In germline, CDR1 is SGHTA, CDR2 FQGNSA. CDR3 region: CASSLLGGGWDGEQYF. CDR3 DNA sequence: TGTGCCAGCAGCCTCCTCGGAGGCGGCTGGGATGGCGAGCAGTACTTC.

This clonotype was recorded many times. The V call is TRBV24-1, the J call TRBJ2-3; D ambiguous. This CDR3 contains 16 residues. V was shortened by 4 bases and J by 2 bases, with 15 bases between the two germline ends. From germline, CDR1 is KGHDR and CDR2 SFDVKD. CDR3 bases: TGTGCCACCAGTGACCCTCGGTCAGGCGACACAGATACGCAGTATTTT. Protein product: CATSDPRSGDTDTQYF.

CDR3 DNA sequence: TGCAGTGCTCTTACAGGGGGAGGAGAGACCCAGTACTTC. Translated: CSALTGGGETQYF. This chain joins TRBV20-1 and TRBJ2-5, with 8 bases lining up with TRBD1. The trim removed 5 bases at V and 4 bases at J, leaving 6 bases unmatched. In germline, CDR1 is DFQATT, CDR2 SNEGSKA (reference sequence). This CDR3 is 13 amino acids long.

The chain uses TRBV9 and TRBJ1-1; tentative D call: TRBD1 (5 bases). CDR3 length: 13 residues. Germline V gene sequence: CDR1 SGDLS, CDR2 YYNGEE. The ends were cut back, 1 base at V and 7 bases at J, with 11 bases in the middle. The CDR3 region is CASSVTFRDEAFF. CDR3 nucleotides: TGTGCCAGCAGCGTAACTTTCAGGGATGAAGCTTTCTTT.

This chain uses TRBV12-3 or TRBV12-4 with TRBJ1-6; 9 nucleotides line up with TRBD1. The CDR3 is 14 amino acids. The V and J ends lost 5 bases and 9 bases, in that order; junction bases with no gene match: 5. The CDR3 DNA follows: TGTGCCAGCAGTGGGACAGGGTCTGTTTCACCCCTCCACTTT. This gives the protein CASSGTGSVSPLHF.

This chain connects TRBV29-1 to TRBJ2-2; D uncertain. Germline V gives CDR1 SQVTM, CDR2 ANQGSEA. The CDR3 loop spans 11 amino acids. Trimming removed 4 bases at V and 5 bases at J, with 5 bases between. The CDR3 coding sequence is TGCAGCGTTGCTATAACCGGGGAGCTGTTTTTT. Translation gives CSVAITGELFF.